The T cell receptor (beta chain) under discussion was sequenced for a study of beta chain features in type 1 diabetes. V trimming: 4 bases; J trimming: 4 bases; junction bases outside the gene matches: 6. The CDR3 is made up of 15 amino acids. The V gene's germline CDR1 is MGHRA and CDR2 YSYEKL. Reverse transcribing all isolated RNA meant expressed TCRB transcripts were sequenced. This table comes from immunoSEQ multiplex PCR, and its TCRdb copy is limited to in-frame clones, with some not included. The table records some 220,000 clones, 11% of them present only once. CD45RO/CCR7/CD25/CD127/CD95/CD27 sorting isolated CD4+ naive, central memory, regulatory and stem cell-like memory cells.

This clonotype originated in a man aged 18-30 years in good health. Sequencing used central memory CD4+ T cells from blood. This chain joins TRBV4-1 and TRBJ2-3; 9 nucleotides line up with TRBD2. CDR3 sequence (DNA): TGCGCCAGCAGCCGCGGACTAGCGAACTCAGATACGCAGTATTTT. Encoded protein: CASSRGLANSDTQYF.